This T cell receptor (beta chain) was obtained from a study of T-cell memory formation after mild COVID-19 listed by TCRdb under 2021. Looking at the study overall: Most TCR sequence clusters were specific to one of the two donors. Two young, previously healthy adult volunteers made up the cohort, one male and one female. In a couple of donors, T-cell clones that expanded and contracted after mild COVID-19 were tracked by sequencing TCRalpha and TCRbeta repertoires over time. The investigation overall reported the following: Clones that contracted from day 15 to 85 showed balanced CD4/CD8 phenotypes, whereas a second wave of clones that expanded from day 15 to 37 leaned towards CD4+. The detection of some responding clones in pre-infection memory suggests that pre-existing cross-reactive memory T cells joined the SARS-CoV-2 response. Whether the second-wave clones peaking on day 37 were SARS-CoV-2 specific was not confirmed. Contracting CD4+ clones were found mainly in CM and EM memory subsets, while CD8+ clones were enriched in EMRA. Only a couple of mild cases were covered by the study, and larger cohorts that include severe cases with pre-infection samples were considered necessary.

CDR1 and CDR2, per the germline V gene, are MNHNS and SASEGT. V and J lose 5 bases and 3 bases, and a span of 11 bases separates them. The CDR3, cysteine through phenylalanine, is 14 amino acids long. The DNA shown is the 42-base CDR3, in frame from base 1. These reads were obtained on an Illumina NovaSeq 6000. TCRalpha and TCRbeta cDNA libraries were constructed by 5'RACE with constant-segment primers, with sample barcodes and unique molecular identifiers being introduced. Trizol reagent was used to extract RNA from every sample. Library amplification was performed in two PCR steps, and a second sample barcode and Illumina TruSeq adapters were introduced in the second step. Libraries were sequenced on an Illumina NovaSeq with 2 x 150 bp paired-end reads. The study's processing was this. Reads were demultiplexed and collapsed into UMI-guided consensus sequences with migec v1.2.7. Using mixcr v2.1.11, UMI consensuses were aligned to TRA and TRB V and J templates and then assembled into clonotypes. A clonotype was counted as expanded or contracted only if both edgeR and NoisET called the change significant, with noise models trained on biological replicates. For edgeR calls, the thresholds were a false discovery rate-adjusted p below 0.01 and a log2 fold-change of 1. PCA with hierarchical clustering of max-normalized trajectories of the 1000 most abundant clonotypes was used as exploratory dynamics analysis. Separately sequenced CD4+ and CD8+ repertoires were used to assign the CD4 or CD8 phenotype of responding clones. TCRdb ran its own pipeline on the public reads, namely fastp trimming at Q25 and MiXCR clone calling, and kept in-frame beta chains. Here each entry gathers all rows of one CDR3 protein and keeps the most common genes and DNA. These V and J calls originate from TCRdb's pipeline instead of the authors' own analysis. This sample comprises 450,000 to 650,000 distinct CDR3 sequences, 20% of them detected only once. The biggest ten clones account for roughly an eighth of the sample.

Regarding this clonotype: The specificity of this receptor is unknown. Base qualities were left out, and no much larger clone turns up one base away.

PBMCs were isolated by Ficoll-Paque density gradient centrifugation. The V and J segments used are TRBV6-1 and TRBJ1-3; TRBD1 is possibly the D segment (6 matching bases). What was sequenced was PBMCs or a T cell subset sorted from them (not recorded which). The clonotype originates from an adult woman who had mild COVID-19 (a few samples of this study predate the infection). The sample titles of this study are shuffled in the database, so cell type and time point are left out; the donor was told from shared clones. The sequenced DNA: TGTGCCAGCAGTTCCGACAGGTTTGGAAACACCATATATTTT. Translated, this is CASSSDRFGNTIYF.